The present T cell receptor (beta chain) was sequenced within a study of blood T cell repertoires in COVID-19. Background on the study: The United States, Italy and Spain were the sources of the acute and convalescent COVID-19 samples. Sources were T cells, B-cell-depleted T cells, or PBMCs; the material itself was cDNA or gDNA.

CDR1 is SGHTA and CDR2 is FQGNSA in the germline V gene. V dropped 5 bases and J dropped 4 bases, with 23 bases sitting between them. The CDR3 consists of 17 residues. In the source study's methods: Reference gene primer amplification in the assay estimated nucleated cell counts. The assay was immunoSEQ multiplex PCR, and TCRdb's table has in-frame clones only and misses some. For V, J and clone size, that table is used; D and trimming come from the DNA. The table includes roughly 4,900 clones, around 73% detected once. The sequenced sample consisted of peripheral blood. The chain carries TRBV7-2 and TRBJ1-2; maybe TRBD1 (5 bases). The clonotype comes from a human donor in a cohort sampled during active COVID-19. The CDR3 is CASSARPGPGRGYGYTF. Written as DNA, the CDR3 is TGTGCCAGCAGCGCAAGACCGGGACCGGGGAGGGGCTATGGCTACACCTTC.